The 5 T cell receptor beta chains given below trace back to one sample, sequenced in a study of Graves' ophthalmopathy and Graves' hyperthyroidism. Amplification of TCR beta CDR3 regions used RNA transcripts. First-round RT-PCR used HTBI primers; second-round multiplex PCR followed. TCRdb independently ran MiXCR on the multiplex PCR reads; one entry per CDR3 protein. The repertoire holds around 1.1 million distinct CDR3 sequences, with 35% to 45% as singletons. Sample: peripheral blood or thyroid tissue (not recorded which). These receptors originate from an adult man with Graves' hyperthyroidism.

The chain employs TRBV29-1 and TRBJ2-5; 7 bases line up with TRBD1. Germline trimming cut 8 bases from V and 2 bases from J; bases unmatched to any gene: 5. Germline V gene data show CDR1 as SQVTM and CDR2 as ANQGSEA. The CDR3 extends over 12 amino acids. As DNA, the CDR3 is TGCAGCTCAGACAGGGATCAAGAGACCCAGTACTTC. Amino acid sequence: CSSDRDQETQYF. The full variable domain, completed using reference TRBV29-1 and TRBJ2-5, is SAVISQKPSRDICQRGTSLTIQCQVDSQVTMMFWYRQQPGQSLTLIATANQGSEATYESGFVIDKFPISRPNLTFSTLTVSNMSPEDSSIYLCSSDRDQETQYFGPGTRLLVL.

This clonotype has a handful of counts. This CDR3 is CASTLPLPHRAGELFF. The CDR3 bases are TGTGCCAGCACCCTACCCTTACCCCACAGGGCCGGGGAGCTGTTTTTT. The V and J genes are TRBV2 and TRBJ2-2; the D gene is possibly TRBD1 (6 bases). The CDR3 is 16 residues long. Trimming took 7 bases from V and 6 from J, leaving 21 bases between them. Germline lookup yields CDR1 SNHLY and CDR2 FYNNEI. The full variable domain, in which reference TRBV2 and TRBJ2-2 provide the parts outside the CDR3, is EPEVTQTPSHQVTQMGQEVILRCVPISNHLYFYWYRQILGQKVEFLVSFYNNEISEKSEIFDDQFSVERPDGSNFTLKIRSTKLEDSAMYFCASTLPLPHRAGELFFGEGSRLTVL.

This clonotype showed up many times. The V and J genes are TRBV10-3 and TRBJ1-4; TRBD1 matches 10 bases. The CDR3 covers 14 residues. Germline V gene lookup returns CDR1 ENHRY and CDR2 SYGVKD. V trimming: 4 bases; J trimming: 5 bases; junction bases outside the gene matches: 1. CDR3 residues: CAISGTGGNEKLFF. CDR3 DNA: TGTGCCATCAGTGGGACAGGGGGGAATGAAAAACTGTTTTTT.

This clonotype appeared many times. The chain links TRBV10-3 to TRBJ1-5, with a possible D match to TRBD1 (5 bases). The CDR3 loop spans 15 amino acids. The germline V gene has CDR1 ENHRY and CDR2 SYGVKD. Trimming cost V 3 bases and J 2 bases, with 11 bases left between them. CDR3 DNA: TGTGCCATCAGTGACCAGGGAGGCGGCAATCAGCCCCAGCATTTT. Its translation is CAISDQGGGNQPQHF.

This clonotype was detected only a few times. The CDR3 coding sequence is TGTGCCAGCAGCCAAGATGGGACAGGGAGCCAGGGGGCCAACGTCCTGACTTTC. As protein: CASSQDGTGSQGANVLTF. The genes are TRBV14 and TRBJ2-6; TRBD1 agrees at 9 bases. The length of the CDR3 is 18 residues. The V gene end was trimmed by 0 bases and the J gene end by 4 bases; junction bases not matched to a gene: 7. The germline CDR1 and CDR2 sequences are SGHDN and FVKESK.